This TCR beta chain was observed in a study of T-cell reconstitution after alpha-beta-depleted transplantation in children. General study points: There were some patients whose high TCRbeta diversity at day 60 came from surviving recipient T cells and thymic progenitors. Approximately two months post-transplant, alpha-beta T cells reportedly originated from several hundred expanded graft clones. T-cell counts and diversity were attributed mostly to newly produced T cells one year after transplant.

Unique molecular identifiers featured in how the TCRbeta library was prepared. From the PCR reads, TCRdb called clonotypes with MiXCR, one entry per CDR3 protein. The data show 550,000 to 800,000 distinct CDR3 sequences, with roughly 14% seen just once and around 0.76% held by the top ten. This clonotype was observed many times. Its antigen is not identified. V was shortened by 2 bases and J by 1 base, with 15 bases between the two germline ends. The germline gives CDR1 LGHDT, CDR2 YNNKEL (reference sequence). This CDR3 comprises 17 residues. The specimen was PBMCs, collected before TCRalphabeta/CD19-depleted stem cell transplant. The TCR sequence derives from a girl aged 2 to 9 with congenital amegakaryocytic thrombocytopenia, due to receive a stem cell transplant. The V call is TRBV3-1, the J call TRBJ2-1; D remains ambiguous. The CDR3 here is CASSQRSLLQSYNEQFF. CDR3 bases: TGTGCCAGCAGCCAAAGGTCACTACTGCAGTCCTACAATGAGCAGTTCTTC.